This section outlines one T cell receptor (beta chain) sequence together with its context. Its recognized antigen is unknown. No clone much larger than this one lies a single base away; base qualities are absent. The sample belongs to a study of blood T cell repertoires in COVID-19 (dated by TCRdb to about 2020). Turning to the overall study: The collaborator samples originated in the United States, Italy and Spain and spanned the acute and convalescent phases of COVID-19. The prospective study material was composed of cDNA or gDNA derived from T cells, B-cell-depleted T cells, or PBMCs. The dataset comprised deeply sampled blood TCRbeta repertoires from subjects exposed to, actively infected with, or recovered from COVID-19. The repertoires were released in a freely available public database meant as a resource for research on the immune response to SARS-CoV-2. The samples were drawn from two sources: the first 160 participants of the ongoing ImmuneRACE study, and some 1,300 subjects contributed by 6 global collaborators. A de-identified subject ID, COVID-19 status, age in years and sex were almost always included in the sample metadata. Where available, HLA class I and class II types were taken from metadata supplied by the sample provider and were not determined by assay-based typing.

Each collaborating institution followed its own protocols to collect whole blood in K2EDTA tubes. For TCRbeta analysis, collaborator samples were shipped as frozen whole blood, as isolated PBMCs, or as DNA extracted from either sample type. The immunoSEQ Assay, a bias-controlled multiplex PCR, was used to amplify TCRbeta CDR3 regions from genomic DNA. In the original analysis: The number of nucleated cells in each sample was estimated from the amplification of reference gene primers within the assay. Sequence reads were collapsed and filtered to measure the absolute abundance of every unique TCRbeta CDR3 rearrangement. For each sample, productive Simpson clonality was calculated as the square root of Simpson's diversity index over productive rearrangements. In its TCRdb copy, this immuneACCESS table keeps in-frame sequences only and misses some clones. Where compared with another copy, unresolved V genes explain less than half of these, and the others have no known cause. V, J and clone size are taken as reported in that table, and D and trimming were inferred from the DNA itself. The sample table holds around 370,000 clones, of which roughly 90% were seen once. 6.5% of the sample comes from the top ten.

The study at large found these results: The quantity of clinical and demographic metadata differed by source and by participant and was supplied without curation.

The clonotype comes from a man aged 18 to 29 with active or convalescent COVID-19. Material for sequencing was peripheral blood.

The DNA sequence is TGTGCCAGCAGCTCCTACAGGGCGACTGAAGCTTTCTTT. This translates into CASSSYRATEAFF. The V and J segments used are TRBV7-2 and TRBJ1-1; possibly the D gene is TRBD1, per 6 matching bases. V loses 4 bases, J loses 5 bases, and the germline ends lie 11 bases apart. The germline V gene encodes CDR1 SGHTA and CDR2 FQGNSA. The CDR3 contains 13 residues, cysteine and phenylalanine counted. Only CDR3 DNA is held: 39 bases, read in frame from base 1.